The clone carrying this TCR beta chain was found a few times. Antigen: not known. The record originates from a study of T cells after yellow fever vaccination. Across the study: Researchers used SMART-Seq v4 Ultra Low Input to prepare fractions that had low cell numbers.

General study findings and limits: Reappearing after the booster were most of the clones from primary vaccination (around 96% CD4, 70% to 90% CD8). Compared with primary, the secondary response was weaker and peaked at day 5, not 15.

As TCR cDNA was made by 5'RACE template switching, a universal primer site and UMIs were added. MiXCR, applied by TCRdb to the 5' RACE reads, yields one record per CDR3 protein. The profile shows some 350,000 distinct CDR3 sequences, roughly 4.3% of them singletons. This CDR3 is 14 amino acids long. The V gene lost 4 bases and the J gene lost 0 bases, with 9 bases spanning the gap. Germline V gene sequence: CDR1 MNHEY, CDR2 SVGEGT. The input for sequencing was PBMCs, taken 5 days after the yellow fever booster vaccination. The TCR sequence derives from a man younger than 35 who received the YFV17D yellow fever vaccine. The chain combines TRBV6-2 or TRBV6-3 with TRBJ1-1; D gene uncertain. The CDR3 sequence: CASSLTSVNTEAFF. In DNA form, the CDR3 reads TGTGCCAGCAGTTTGACCAGTGTGAACACTGAAGCTTTCTTT.